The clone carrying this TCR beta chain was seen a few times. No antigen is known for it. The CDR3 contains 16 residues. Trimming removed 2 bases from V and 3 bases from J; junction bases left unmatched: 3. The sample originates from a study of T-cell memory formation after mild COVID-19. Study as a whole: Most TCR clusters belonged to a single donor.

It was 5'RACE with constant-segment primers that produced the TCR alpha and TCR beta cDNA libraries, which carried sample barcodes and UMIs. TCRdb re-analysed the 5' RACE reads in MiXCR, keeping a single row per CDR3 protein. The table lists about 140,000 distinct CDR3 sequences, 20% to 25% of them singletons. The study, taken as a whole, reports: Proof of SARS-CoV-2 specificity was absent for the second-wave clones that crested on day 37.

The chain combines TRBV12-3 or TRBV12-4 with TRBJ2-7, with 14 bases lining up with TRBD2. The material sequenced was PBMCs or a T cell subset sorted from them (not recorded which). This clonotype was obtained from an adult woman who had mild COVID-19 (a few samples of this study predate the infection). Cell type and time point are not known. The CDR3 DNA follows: TGTGCCAGCAGTTTAATCGGGACTAGCGGGAGCTACGAGCAGTACTTC. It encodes CASSLIGTSGSYEQYF.